One T cell receptor (beta chain) is described in this entry. These data originate in a study of T cell responses to AZD1222 COVID-19 vaccine. The CDR3 consists of 14 residues. V shed 5 bases and J shed 3 bases, with 13 bases lying between them. In germline, CDR1 is MNHEY, CDR2 SVGAGI. Method: immunoSEQ multiplex PCR; TCRdb's copy keeps in-frame clones and lacks some. There are about 140,000 clones in the sample; around 91% occur only once, and about 4.4% lies in the top ten. This chain uses TRBV6-5 with TRBJ1-1, with a weak D call TRBD1 (5 bases). The source was peripheral blood, collected on day 0 of AZD1222 vaccination. The TCR sequence derives from an adult in good health. The CDR3 DNA reads as TGTGCCAGCAGTCTCTGGGGGTGGGACACTGAAGCTTTCTTT. It yields the protein CASSLWGWDTEAFF.